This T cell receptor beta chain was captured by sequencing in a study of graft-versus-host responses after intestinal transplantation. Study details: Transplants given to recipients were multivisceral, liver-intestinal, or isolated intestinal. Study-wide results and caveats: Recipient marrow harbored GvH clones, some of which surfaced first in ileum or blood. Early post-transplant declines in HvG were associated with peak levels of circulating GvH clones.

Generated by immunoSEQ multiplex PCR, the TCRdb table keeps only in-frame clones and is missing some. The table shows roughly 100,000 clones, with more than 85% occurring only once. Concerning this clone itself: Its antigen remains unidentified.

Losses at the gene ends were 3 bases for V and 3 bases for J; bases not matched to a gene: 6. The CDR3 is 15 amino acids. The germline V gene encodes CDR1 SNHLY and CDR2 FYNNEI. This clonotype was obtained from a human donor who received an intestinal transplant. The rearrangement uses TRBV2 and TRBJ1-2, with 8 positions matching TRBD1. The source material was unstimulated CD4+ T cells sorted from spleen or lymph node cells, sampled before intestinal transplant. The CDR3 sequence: CASSEDRDRDYGYTF. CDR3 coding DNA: TGTGCCAGCAGTGAGGACAGGGATCGGGACTATGGCTACACCTTC. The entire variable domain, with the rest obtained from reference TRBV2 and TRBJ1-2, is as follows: EPEVTQTPSHQVTQMGQEVILRCVPISNHLYFYWYRQILGQKVEFLVSFYNNEISEKSEIFDDQFSVERPDGSNFTLKIRSTKLEDSAMYFCASSEDRDRDYGYTFGSGTRLTVV.